The present entry profiles one TCR beta chain with its context. Its antigen is unidentified. These data are taken from a study of OX40 agonist ivuxolimab in advanced cancers. For the study at large: Dose-escalation patients' cancers were hepatocellular carcinoma, melanoma, renal cell or head and neck cancer. Study conclusions and caveats: Researchers did not determine the expanded peripheral T cells' antigen specificity.

Assay used: immunoSEQ multiplex PCR; TCRdb lists only in-frame clones, some missing. Of about 37,000 clones in the sample, about 90% are singletons; the top ten hold 15% to 20%. V lost 2 bases and J 4 bases, leaving 7 bases between the germline ends. Germline CDR1 is MRHNA and CDR2 is SNTAGT. This CDR3 is 13 amino acids long. No patient had autoimmune disease or received systemic immunosuppression. The chain is built from TRBV6-4 and TRBJ2-3; D is unresolved. This TCR was sampled from an adult with an advanced solid tumor such as melanoma, head and neck, liver or kidney cancer. The sequences come from CD4+ or CD8+ T cells sorted from blood, collected in a trial of the OX40 agonist ivuxolimab. CDR3 coding DNA: TGTGCCAGCAGTGACCAAGTCGCAGATACGCAGTATTTT. Translated, it gives CASSDQVADTQYF.